Sequencing of this T cell receptor beta chain was carried out in a study of T cells in Graves' hyperthyroidism and ophthalmopathy. TCR beta CDR3 regions were amplified from RNA transcripts. Carried out on the TCR CDR3, a first-round RT-PCR used the HTBI primer set. TCRdb re-called the multiplex PCR reads through MiXCR, storing one row per CDR3 protein. The table lists about 680,000 distinct CDR3 sequences, around a third of them singletons. The length of the CDR3 is 12 residues. Germline V CDR1 and CDR2: SQVTM, ANQGSEA. The V end was cut by 3 bases, the J end by 8 bases, with 13 bases between. Sequenced input: blood. The clonotype comes from a middle-aged woman with Graves' hyperthyroidism. This sequence joins TRBV29-1 and TRBJ1-2, with D possibly being TRBD1 (5 bases). For the CDR3, the DNA is TGCAGCGTTGACGACGGGGCGGAAGGCTACACCTTC. As protein: CSVDDGAEGYTF.